Below are 20 T cell receptor beta chains sequenced from a single sample in a study of blood T cells in healthy people across ages. With a J-beta primer mix and a sample-barcoded 5' primer, a second PCR ran about 7 to 12 cycles. TCRdb analysed the 5' RACE reads with MiXCR anew, one entry per CDR3 protein. The table has more than 450,000 distinct CDR3 sequences, roughly a quarter seen once; the top ten hold roughly 3.5%. This sample also belongs to another study, concerning T cells of mothers and their children.

Sequenced sample: blood. The receptors here all came from a boy aged 2 to 10 in good health.

The chain links TRBV14 to TRBJ2-1; no clear D gene. CDR3 length: 14 residues. CDR1 and CDR2 (germline): SGHDN, FVKESK. Trimming left V 0 bases short and J 6 bases short, with 9 bases between. This chain's CDR3 is CASSQDRSPNEQFF. The CDR3 nucleotides read TGTGCCAGCAGCCAAGATCGTTCCCCCAATGAGCAGTTCTTC.

The chain has TRBV12-3 or TRBV12-4 and TRBJ1-4; TRBD1 is a possible D gene (6 bases). The length of the CDR3 is 14 residues. Trimming took off 8 bases at V and 8 bases at J, with 18 bases between the two ends. In nucleotides, the CDR3 is TGTGCCAGCCGGACTCAGACAGGAGGCGAAAAACTGTTTTTT. Amino acids: CASRTQTGGEKLFF.

The chain combines TRBV2 with TRBJ2-5; 8 positions agree with TRBD2. The CDR3 extends over 15 amino acids. The junction had 9 bases not matched to a gene; V was cut back by 4 bases and J by 5 bases. The germline CDR1 and CDR2 sequences are SNHLY and FYNNEI. The CDR3: CASSGTQAGEETQYF. The CDR3 region has the DNA TGTGCCAGCAGTGGGACGCAAGCGGGAGAGGAGACCCAGTACTTC. The full variable domain, with the rest looked up from reference TRBV2 and TRBJ2-5, is EPEVTQTPSHQVTQMGQEVILRCVPISNHLYFYWYRQILGQKVEFLVSFYNNEISEKSEIFDDQFSVERPDGSNFTLKIRSTKLEDSAMYFCASSGTQAGEETQYFGPGTRLLVL.

The chain carries TRBV5-1 and TRBJ2-5; 8 nucleotides line up with TRBD1. Germline loops: CDR1 SGHRS, CDR2 YFSETQ. V lost 0 bases, J lost 1 base, and 2 bases stayed unmatched. The CDR3 sequence is 15 residues long. The CDR3 loop reads CASSLATGAQETQYF. In nucleotides, the CDR3 is TGCGCCAGCAGCTTGGCGACAGGGGCCCAAGAGACCCAGTACTTC.

The chain is built from TRBV3-1 and TRBJ1-1; possible D gene TRBD1, 5 bases. Germline CDR1 is LGHDT and CDR2 is YNNKEL (reference sequence). CDR3 length: 15 amino acids. V lost 2 bases and J lost 1, with 11 bases in between. The CDR3 DNA sequence: TGTGCCAGCAGCCAATACCGGGACTGGAACACTGAAGCTTTCTTT. It yields the protein CASSQYRDWNTEAFF.

The genes are TRBV6-5 and TRBJ2-3; D possibly corresponds to TRBD1 (6 bases). The CDR3 loop spans 11 amino acids. The V end lost 7 bases, the J end lost 8 bases, and 10 bases lay between the germline ends. Germline V CDR1 and CDR2: MNHEY, SVGAGI. The CDR3 region is CASTQGPTQYF. CDR3 coding DNA: TGTGCCAGCACCCAGGGGCCTACGCAGTATTTT.

This chain connects TRBV12-3 or TRBV12-4 to TRBJ1-5; the D is unclear. V gave up 3 bases and J gave up 2 bases, with 11 bases separating them. The CDR3 covers 15 residues. In nucleotides, the CDR3 is TGTGCCAGCAGTTTCGAGGGATTCGGCAATCAGCCCCAGCATTTT. Residues: CASSFEGFGNQPQHF.

The sample holds a few counts of this clonotype. J is TRBJ2-3 and V is TRBV18, with unresolved D. The CDR3 spans 14 residues. CDR1 is KGHSH, CDR2 LQKENI, per germline. V was shortened by 4 bases and J by 1 base, with 9 bases between the two germline ends. CDR3 bases: TGTGCCAGCTCACTATACCGGGGCACAGATACGCAGTATTTT. Its translation is CASSLYRGTDTQYF.

This clonotype showed up just a few times. J is TRBJ2-7 and V is TRBV5-6; no clear D gene. CDR3 size: 13 residues. Germline CDR1 is SGHDT and CDR2 is YYEEEE. V lost 1 base and J 0 bases, leaving 5 bases between the germline ends. As DNA, the CDR3 is TGTGCCAGCAGCTTGCCCCACTCCTACGAGCAGTACTTC. Translating gives CASSLPHSYEQYF.

This clonotype was observed a handful of times. The chain uses TRBV12-3 or TRBV12-4 and TRBJ2-5; TRBD1 matches 9 bases. Germline trimming cut 6 bases from V and 0 bases from J; bases unmatched to any gene: 5. CDR3 length equals 15 residues. CDR3 sequence (DNA): TGTGCCAGCAGGGCCGGGACAGGGAACCAAGAGACCCAGTACTTC. It translates to CASRAGTGNQETQYF.

The chain recombines TRBV29-1 with TRBJ1-2, with a tentative D call TRBD1 (6 bases). The CDR3 length is 14 residues. The V end was cut by 6 bases, the J end by 0 bases, with 14 bases between. In germline, CDR1 is SQVTM, CDR2 ANQGSEA. CDR3 nucleotide sequence: TGCAGCGTGGGGGCCGTACTAGCTAACTATGGCTACACCTTC. As protein: CSVGAVLANYGYTF.

The chain couples TRBV7-8 to TRBJ1-2; D uncertain. CDR3 length: 13 residues. V lost 5 bases and J lost 4, with 11 bases in between. Germline V gene data show CDR1 as SGHVS and CDR2 as FQNEAQ. The CDR3 protein is CASSARILYGYTF. The CDR3 bases are TGTGCCAGCAGCGCGCGGATTCTCTATGGCTACACCTTC.

The rearrangement joins TRBV7-2 to TRBJ2-1, with TRBD2 matching over 8 bases. V shed 5 bases, J shed 4 bases, and the junction held 4 bases outside the gene matches. This CDR3 is built from 14 residues. Germline loops: CDR1 SGHTA, CDR2 FQGNSA. CDR3 region: CASSPGLEYNEQFF. Written as DNA, the CDR3 is TGTGCCAGCAGCCCGGGACTAGAGTACAATGAGCAGTTCTTC.

About this clonotype itself: At one of its ends the junction is not consistent with the germline gene, which may arise from a read error. The DNA of the CDR3 is TGCGCCAGCAGTTCTCCGGACAACTATGGCTACACCTTC. Translating it yields CASSSPDNYGYTF. The chain recombines TRBV12-3 or TRBV12-4 with TRBJ1-2; D not certain. The CDR3 has 13 amino acids.

This rearrangement joins TRBV29-1 to TRBJ2-1; D gene unclear. CDR3 size: 13 residues. Germline assignment: CDR1 SQVTM and CDR2 ANQGSEA. Trimming took off 7 bases at V and 0 bases at J, with 10 bases between the two ends. The CDR3 region is CSALFYSYNEQFF. CDR3 DNA sequence: TGCAGCGCCTTATTTTACTCCTACAATGAGCAGTTCTTC.

This sequence joins TRBV7-9 and TRBJ2-5; possibly TRBD2 for D (6 bases). The CDR3 is 15 amino acids. CDR1 and CDR2 from the germline V gene are SEHNR and FQNEAQ (reference sequence). Between the trimmed V and J ends, which lost 0 bases and 3 bases, there was a span of 11 bases. The CDR3 sequence: CASSLADSGEETQYF. The DNA of the CDR3 is TGTGCCAGCAGCTTAGCGGATTCGGGGGAAGAGACCCAGTACTTC.

This sequence joins TRBV19 and TRBJ2-7; D is perhaps TRBD1 or TRBD2 (5 bases each). There are 14 residues in the CDR3. V was shortened by 5 bases and J by 3 bases, with 14 bases between the two germline ends. Germline assignment: CDR1 LNHDA and CDR2 SQIVND (reference sequence). As DNA, the CDR3 is TGTGCCAGTAGTTACCGGGACGGGTACTACGAGCAGTACTTC. It is translated as CASSYRDGYYEQYF.

In its sample, this clonotype was seen many times. The gene calls are TRBV20-1 and TRBJ2-7; 7 bases match TRBD2. V trimming: 0 bases; J trimming: 4 bases; junction bases outside the gene matches: 9. From germline, CDR1 is DFQATT and CDR2 SNEGSKA (reference sequence). The CDR3 spans 15 residues. DNA of the CDR3: TGCAGTGCTAGAGATTCGAGGGAGGGCCTGTACGAGCAGTACTTC. The encoded protein is CSARDSREGLYEQYF.

This CDR3 reads CASSQGPVDEQYF. For the CDR3, the DNA is TGTGCCAGCAGTCAGGGGCCGGTCGACGAGCAGTACTTC. The chain joins TRBV27 to TRBJ2-5; D possibly corresponds to TRBD1 (6 bases). The closer fit of TRBJ2-7 to the DNA end suggests the J call may be wrong. Germline assignment: CDR1 MNHEY and CDR2 SMNVEV (reference sequence). This CDR3 contains 13 residues.

This clonotype showed up just once. V is TRBV6-1 and J is TRBJ2-6; a weak D match, TRBD1 (5 bases). The CDR3 sequence is 14 residues long. Germline lookup yields CDR1 MNHNS and CDR2 SASEGT. The V gene lost 10 bases and the J gene lost 0 bases, with 10 bases spanning the gap. The DNA of the CDR3 is TGTGCCATCACAGGAAGCTCTGGGGCCAACGTCCTGACTTTC. Its translation: CAITGSSGANVLTF.